This T cell receptor beta chain emerged from a study of blood T cell repertoires in COVID-19. Whole-study context: The analysed material was cDNA or gDNA that came from T cells, B-cell-depleted T cells, or PBMCs.

CDR3 length equals 13 residues. The germline CDR1 and CDR2 sequences are SQVTM and ANQGSEA. The J segment lost 2 bases and the V segment lost 6 bases, leaving 5 bases of the junction unmatched. Enrollment of patients from Seattle took place during active infection, with longitudinal follow-up. Here immunoSEQ multiplex PCR was the method, and the copy in TCRdb shows in-frame clones only, minus some. The sample carries 200,000 to 300,000 clones, around 86% recorded once. The sample was peripheral blood. The clonotype was recovered from a woman between 55 and 75 years old with COVID-19, enrolled during active disease. The J gene is TRBJ2-7, the V gene TRBV29-1; 9 bases match TRBD1. The CDR3 region is CSVEGTGTYEQYF. The CDR3 coding sequence is TGCAGCGTGGAGGGGACAGGGACCTACGAGCAGTACTTC.